This TCR beta chain was retrieved from a study of technical replicates of blood from a handful of donors. This clone was detected only a few times. Germline CDR1 SNHLY, CDR2 FYNNEI. J gave up 9 bases and V 3 bases, and 6 bases lay outside the gene matches. The CDR3 runs to 13 residues. Data came from immunoSEQ multiplex PCR; TCRdb stores just in-frame clones and leaves some out. The data show roughly 82,000 clones, about 90% seen once. This sequence joins TRBV2 and TRBJ2-5; TRBD2 aligns across 8 bases. The sequencing input was T cells isolated from PBMCs. The clonotype was recovered from a human donor in good health. This CDR3 reads CASSDPRGGPQYF. In nucleotides, the CDR3 is TGTGCCAGCAGTGATCCCCGGGGGGGACCCCAGTACTTC.